This T cell receptor beta chain was documented in a study of technical replicates of blood from a handful of donors. The CDR3 is 15 residues long. V trimming: 3 bases; J trimming: 4 bases; junction bases outside the gene matches: 7. The germline gives CDR1 SGHNT, CDR2 YYREEE (reference sequence). Some clones are missing from TCRdb's copy, which holds only in-frame ones; the method was immunoSEQ multiplex PCR. The repertoire holds 80,000 to 90,000 clones, with about 95% as singletons. Sequenced: T cells isolated from PBMCs. This receptor was taken from a human donor in good health. V and J are TRBV5-4 and TRBJ2-5; the match to TRBD1 covers 9 bases. CDR3 DNA sequence: TGTGCCAGCAGCTCTCGAGGACAGGGGAGAGAGACCCAGTACTTC. Translation: CASSSRGQGRETQYF.